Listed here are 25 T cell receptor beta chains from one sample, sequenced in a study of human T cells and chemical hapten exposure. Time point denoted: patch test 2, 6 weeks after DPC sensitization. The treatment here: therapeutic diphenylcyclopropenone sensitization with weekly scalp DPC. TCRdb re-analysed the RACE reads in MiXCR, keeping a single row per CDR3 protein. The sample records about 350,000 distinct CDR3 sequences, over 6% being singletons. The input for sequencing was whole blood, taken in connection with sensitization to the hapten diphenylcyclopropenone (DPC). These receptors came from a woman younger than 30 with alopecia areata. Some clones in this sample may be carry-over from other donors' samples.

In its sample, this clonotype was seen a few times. In nucleotides, the CDR3 is TGTGCCAGCAGCTTGTACCAGGGCGGCACCGGGGAGCTGTTTTTT. Protein: CASSLYQGGTGELFF. The chain uses TRBV5-6 and TRBJ2-2, with D perhaps TRBD1 (5 bases). The CDR3 runs to 15 residues. Looked up from germline, CDR1 is SGHDT and CDR2 is YYEEEE. V gave up 1 base and J gave up 4 bases, with 11 bases separating them.

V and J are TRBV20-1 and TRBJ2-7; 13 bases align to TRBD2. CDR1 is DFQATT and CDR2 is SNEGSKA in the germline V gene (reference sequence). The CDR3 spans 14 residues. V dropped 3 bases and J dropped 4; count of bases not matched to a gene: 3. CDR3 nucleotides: TGCAGTGCTAGGCCGACTAGCGGGGGGTACGAGCAGTACTTC. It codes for CSARPTSGGYEQYF.

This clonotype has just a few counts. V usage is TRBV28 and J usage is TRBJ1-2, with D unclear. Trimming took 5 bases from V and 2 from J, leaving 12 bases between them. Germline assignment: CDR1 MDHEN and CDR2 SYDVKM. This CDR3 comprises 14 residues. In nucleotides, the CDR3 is TGTGCCAGCAGTCCCCGACTGTTCAACTATGGCTACACCTTC. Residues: CASSPRLFNYGYTF.

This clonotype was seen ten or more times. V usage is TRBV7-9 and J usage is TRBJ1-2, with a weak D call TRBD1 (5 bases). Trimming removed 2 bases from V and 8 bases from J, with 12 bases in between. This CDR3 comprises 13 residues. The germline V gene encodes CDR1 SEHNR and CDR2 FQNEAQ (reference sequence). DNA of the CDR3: TGTGCCAGCAGCTTATGGGGGAGCGGGGGCTACACCTTC. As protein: CASSLWGSGGYTF.

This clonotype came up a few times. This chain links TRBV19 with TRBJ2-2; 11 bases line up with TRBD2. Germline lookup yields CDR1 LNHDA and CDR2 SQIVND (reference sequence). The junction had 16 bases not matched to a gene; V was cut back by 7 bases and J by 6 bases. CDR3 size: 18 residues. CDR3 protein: CASTKALAGGLRPGELFF. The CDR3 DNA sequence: TGTGCCAGTACCAAAGCCCTAGCGGGGGGCCTGAGGCCCGGGGAGCTGTTTTTT.

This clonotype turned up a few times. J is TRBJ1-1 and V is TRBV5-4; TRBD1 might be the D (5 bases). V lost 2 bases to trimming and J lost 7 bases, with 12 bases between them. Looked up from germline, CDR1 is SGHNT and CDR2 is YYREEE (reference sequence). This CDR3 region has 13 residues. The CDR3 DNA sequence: TGTGCCAGCAGCTTCGGCAGGGATGGTGAAGCTTTCTTT. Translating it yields CASSFGRDGEAFF.

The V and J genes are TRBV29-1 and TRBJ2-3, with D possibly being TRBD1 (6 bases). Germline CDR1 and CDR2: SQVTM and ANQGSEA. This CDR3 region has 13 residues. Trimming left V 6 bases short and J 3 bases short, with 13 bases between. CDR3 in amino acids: CSVGTQGTDTQYF. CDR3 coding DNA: TGCAGCGTCGGGACACAGGGAACAGATACGCAGTATTTT.

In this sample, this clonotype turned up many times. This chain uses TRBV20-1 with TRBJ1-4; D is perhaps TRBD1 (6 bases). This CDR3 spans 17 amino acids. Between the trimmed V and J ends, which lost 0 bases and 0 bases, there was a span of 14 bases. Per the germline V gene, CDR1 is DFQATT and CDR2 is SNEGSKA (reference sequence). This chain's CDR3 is CSARDLLGASTNEKLFF. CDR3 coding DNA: TGCAGTGCTAGAGATTTGTTGGGGGCCTCAACTAATGAAAAACTGTTTTTT.

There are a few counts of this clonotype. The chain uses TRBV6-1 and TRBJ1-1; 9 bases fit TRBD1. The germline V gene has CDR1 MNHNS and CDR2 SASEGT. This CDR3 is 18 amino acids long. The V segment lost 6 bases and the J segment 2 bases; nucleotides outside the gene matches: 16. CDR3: CASSKVPGTGTFNTEAFF. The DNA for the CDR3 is TGTGCCAGCAGCAAAGTTCCCGGGACAGGGACCTTTAACACTGAAGCTTTCTTT.

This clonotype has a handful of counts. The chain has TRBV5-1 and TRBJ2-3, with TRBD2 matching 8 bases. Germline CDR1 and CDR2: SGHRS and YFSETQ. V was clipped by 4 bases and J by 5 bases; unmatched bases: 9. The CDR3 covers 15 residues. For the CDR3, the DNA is TGCGCCAGCAGCGTTTTACGGGGGGGCCTAGATACGCAGTATTTT. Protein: CASSVLRGGLDTQYF.

The CDR3 sequence: CASSLGPGGETQYF. The CDR3 DNA reads as TGCGCCAGCAGCTTGGGTCCGGGGGGAGAGACCCAGTACTTC. The chain joins TRBV5-1 to TRBJ2-5; 7 bases line up with TRBD2. CDR3 size: 14 residues. V lost 0 bases to trimming and J lost 4 bases; unmatched junction nucleotides: 3. Per the germline V gene, CDR1 is SGHRS and CDR2 is YFSETQ.

DNA for the CDR3: TGTGCCAGCAGCTTGGCCCTAACAGGGGCTCCTCAAGAGACCCAGTACTTC. It yields the protein CASSLALTGAPQETQYF. The chain combines TRBV5-8 with TRBJ2-5, with 7 positions matching TRBD1. V shed 0 bases, J shed 2 bases, and the junction held 10 bases outside the gene matches. The CDR3 covers 17 residues. The germline V gene encodes CDR1 SGHTS and CDR2 YDEGEE.

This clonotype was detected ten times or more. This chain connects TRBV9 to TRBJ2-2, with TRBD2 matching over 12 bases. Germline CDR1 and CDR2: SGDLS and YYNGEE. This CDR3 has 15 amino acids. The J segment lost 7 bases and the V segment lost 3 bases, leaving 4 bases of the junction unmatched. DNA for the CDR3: TGTGCCAGCAGCGCTAGCGGGGGGGCCGTCGGGGAGCTGTTTTTT. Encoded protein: CASSASGGAVGELFF.

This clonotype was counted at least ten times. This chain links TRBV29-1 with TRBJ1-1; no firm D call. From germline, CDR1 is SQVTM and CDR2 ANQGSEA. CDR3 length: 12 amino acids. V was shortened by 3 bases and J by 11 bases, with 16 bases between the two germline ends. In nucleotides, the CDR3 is TGCAGCGTTGAGGAGGTAAGGGCGGCGGCTTTCTTT. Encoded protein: CSVEEVRAAAFF.

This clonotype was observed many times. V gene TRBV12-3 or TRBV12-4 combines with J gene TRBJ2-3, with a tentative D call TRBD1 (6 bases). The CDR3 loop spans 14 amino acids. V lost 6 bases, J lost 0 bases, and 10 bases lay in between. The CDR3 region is CASRTGQSTDTQYF. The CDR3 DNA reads TGTGCCAGCAGGACTGGACAGAGCACAGATACGCAGTATTTT.

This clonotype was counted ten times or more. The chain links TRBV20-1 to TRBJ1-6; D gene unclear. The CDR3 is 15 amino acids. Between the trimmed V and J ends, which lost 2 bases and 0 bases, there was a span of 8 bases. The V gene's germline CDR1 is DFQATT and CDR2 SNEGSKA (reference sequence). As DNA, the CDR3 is TGCAGTGCTAGACAGACCCTCTCCTATAATTCACCCCTCCACTTT. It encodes CSARQTLSYNSPLHF.

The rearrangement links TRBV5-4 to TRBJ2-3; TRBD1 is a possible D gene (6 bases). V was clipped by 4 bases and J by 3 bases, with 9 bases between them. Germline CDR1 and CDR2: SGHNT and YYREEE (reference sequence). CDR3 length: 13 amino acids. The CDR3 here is CASSEGQTDTQYF. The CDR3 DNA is TGTGCCAGCAGCGAGGGACAAACAGATACGCAGTATTTT.

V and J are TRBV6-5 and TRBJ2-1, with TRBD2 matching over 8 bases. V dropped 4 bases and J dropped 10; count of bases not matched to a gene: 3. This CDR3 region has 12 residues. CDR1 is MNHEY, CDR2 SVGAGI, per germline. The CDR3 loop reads CASSSREGEQFF. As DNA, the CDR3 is TGTGCCAGCAGTTCCCGGGAGGGGGAGCAGTTCTTC.

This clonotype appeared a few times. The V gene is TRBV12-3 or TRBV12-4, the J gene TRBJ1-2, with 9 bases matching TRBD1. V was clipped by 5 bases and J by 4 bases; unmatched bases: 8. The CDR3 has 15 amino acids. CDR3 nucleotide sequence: TGTGCCAGCAGTCCGGATTACAGGGGGCCCTATGGCTACACCTTC. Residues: CASSPDYRGPYGYTF.

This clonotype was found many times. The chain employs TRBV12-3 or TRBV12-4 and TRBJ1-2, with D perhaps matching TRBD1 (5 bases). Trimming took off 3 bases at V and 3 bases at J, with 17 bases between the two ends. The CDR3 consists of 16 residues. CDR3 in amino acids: CASSLGPYIRDYGYTF. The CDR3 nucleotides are TGTGCCAGCAGTTTGGGTCCTTATATCAGGGACTATGGCTACACCTTC.

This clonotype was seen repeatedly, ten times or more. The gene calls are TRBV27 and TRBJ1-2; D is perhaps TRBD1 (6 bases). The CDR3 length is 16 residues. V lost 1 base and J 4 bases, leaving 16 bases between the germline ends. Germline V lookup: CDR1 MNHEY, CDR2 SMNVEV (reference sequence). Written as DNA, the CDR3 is TGTGCCAGCAGTTTATACCTAGGGGGGGTTTTCTATGGCTACACCTTC. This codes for CASSLYLGGVFYGYTF.

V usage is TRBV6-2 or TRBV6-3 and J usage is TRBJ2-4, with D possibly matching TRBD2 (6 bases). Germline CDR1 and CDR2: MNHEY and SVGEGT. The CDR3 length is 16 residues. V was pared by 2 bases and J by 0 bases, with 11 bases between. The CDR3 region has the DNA TGTGCCAGCAGTTACGCCGGGAGAAGAGCCAAAAACATTCAGTACTTC. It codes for CASSYAGRRAKNIQYF.

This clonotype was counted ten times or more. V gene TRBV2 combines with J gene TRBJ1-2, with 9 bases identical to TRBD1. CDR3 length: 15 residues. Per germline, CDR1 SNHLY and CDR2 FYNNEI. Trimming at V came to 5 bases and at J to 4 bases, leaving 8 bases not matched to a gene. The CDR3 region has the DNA TGTGCCAGCAGTCGCAAACAGGGGGCGACCTATGGCTACACCTTC. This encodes CASSRKQGATYGYTF.

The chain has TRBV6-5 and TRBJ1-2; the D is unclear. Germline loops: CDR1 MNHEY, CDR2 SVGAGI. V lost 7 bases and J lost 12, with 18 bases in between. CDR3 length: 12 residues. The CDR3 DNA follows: TGTGCCAGCACCGCGCCGGGCTCCGCGAACACCTTC. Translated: CASTAPGSANTF.

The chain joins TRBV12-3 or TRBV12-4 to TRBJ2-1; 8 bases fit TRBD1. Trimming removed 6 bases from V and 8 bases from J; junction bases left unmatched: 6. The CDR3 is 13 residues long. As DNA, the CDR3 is TGTGCCAGCAGGATCAGGGGGCGAGATGAGCAGTTCTTC. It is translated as CASRIRGRDEQFF.